The sequence of this TCR beta chain was determined in a study of follicular helper T cells after annual influenza vaccination. Study-wide findings and caveats: Day 7 ICOS+CD38+ clones were most often found later in ICOS-CD38- cTfh cells.

TCRB sequencing was done at Survey resolution level. Assay used: immunoSEQ multiplex PCR; TCRdb lists only in-frame clones, some missing. Counted here are nearly 11,000 clones, roughly 85% occurring once; the ten biggest clones make up 0.85% to 0.9%. This clone was picked up one time. Antigen specificity is unknown. The sample consisted of CXCR5- memory CD4+ T cells sorted from blood, taken 6 weeks after influenza vaccination. This TCR was recovered from an adult who received the influenza vaccine.

CDR3 DNA: TGTGCCAGTAGTAGTACAGGTAGGATGAACACTGAAGCTTTCTTT. As protein: CASSSTGRMNTEAFF. V usage is TRBV19 and J usage is TRBJ1-1; D may be TRBD1 (5 bases). Germline V lookup: CDR1 LNHDA, CDR2 SQIVND (reference sequence). The V gene lost 4 bases and the J gene lost 0 bases, with 12 bases spanning the gap. The CDR3 length is 15 residues.